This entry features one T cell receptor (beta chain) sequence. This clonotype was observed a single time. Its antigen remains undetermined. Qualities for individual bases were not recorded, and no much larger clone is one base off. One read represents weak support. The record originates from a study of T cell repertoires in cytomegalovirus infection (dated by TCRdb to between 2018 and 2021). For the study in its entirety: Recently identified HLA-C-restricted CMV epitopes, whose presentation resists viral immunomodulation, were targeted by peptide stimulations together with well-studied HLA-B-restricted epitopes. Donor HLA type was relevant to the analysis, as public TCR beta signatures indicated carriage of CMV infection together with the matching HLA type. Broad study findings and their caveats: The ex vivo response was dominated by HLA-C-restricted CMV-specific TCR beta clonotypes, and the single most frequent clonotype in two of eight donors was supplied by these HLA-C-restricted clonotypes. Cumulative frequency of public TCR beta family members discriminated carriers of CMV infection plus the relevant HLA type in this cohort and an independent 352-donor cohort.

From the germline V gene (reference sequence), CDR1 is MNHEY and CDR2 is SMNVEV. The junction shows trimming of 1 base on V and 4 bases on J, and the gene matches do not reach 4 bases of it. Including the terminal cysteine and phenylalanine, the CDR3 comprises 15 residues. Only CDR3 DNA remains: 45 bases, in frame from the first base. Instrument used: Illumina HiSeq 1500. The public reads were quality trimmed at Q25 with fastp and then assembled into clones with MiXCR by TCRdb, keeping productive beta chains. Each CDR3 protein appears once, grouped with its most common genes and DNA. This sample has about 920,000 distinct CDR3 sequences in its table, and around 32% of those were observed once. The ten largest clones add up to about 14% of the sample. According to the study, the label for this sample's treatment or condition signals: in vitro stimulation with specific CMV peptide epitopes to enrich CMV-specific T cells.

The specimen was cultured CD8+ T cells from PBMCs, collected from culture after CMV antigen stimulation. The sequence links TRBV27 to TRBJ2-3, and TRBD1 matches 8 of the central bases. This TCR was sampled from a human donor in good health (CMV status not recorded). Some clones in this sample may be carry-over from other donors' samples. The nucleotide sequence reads TGTGCCAGCAGTTTATTAGGGACAGGCCCAGATACGCAGTATTTT. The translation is CASSLLGTGPDTQYF.